This T cell receptor (beta chain) was sequenced for a study of blood T cell repertoires in COVID-19 (dated by TCRdb to about 2020). Regarding the research as a whole: The collaborator samples originated in the United States, Italy and Spain and spanned the acute and convalescent phases of COVID-19. The material from the prospective study consisted of cDNA or gDNA derived from T cells, B-cell-depleted T cells, or PBMCs. The repertoires were released in a freely available public database meant as a resource for research on the immune response to SARS-CoV-2. Sample metadata almost always included a de-identified subject ID, COVID-19 status, age in years and sex. Where HLA class I and class II types were available, the types were taken from metadata supplied by the sample provider, not from assay-based typing. Subjects who had been exposed to COVID-19, were actively infected with it, or had recovered from it provided the deeply sampled blood TCRbeta repertoires that made up the dataset. Samples were obtained from the ongoing ImmuneRACE study (first 160 participants) and from 1,254 subjects provided by 6 global collaborators. Study-wide findings and limitations: How much clinical and demographic metadata was included differed by source and by participant, and the metadata was provided uncurated.

As for this clone: Its antigen is currently not known. No per-base quality is available; no much larger clone lies one base away.

TCRbeta CDR3 regions were amplified from genomic DNA using the immunoSEQ Assay, a bias-controlled multiplex PCR. The study's processing was this. Within the assay, amplification of reference gene primers was used to estimate how many nucleated cells each sample contained. To quantify the absolute abundance of each unique TCRbeta CDR3 rearrangement, sequence reads were collapsed and filtered. Productive Simpson clonality was computed per sample as the square root of Simpson's diversity index over productive rearrangements. This is the immuneACCESS table as TCRdb keeps it, with only in-frame sequences that have V and J called. A part of the clones is gone; compared with another copy, unresolved V genes explain less than half, and the rest is unexplained. That table is the source of V, J and clone size, and D and trimming were worked out from the DNA. For this sample there are around 270,000 clones; over 70% appear just once. Approximately 3.4% of the sample comes from the top ten.

CDR1 and CDR2, looked up from the germline V gene, are MDHEN and SYDVKM. The CDR3 sequence holds 14 residues, the cysteine and phenylalanine included. Only the CDR3 DNA is retained, 42 bases long and in frame from the first base. Trimming takes 3 bases from V and 4 bases from J, and the germline ends sit 12 bases apart. Participants in the prospective study were aged about 18 to 95 years, lived in 20 to 30 United States geographic areas, and enrolled through a virtual design. In the prospective study, cohorts were assigned on the basis of participant-reported clinical history obtained from a screening survey and a study questionnaire. Exposed participants had been in contact with someone with a PCR-confirmed or clinician-diagnosed COVID-19 case within 2 weeks of study entry. Each participant in the prospective study had whole blood, serum and a nasopharyngeal or oropharyngeal swab collected by mobile phlebotomists. Participants in the prospective study had the option to provide additional blood draws and questionnaires over a roughly 2-month period. Prospective study blood samples were shipped either frozen or at room temperature before DNA extraction.

Recombination joined TRBV28 with TRBJ1-2; the D segment could be TRBD1, given 5 matching bases. The sample was PBMCs or T cells enriched from blood (not recorded which). This receptor was identified in a woman in her 40s who had been exposed to COVID-19. The DNA sequence follows: TGTGCCAGCAGTTTCCTAGGGGCCCTCTATGGCTACACCTTC. It codes for CASSFLGALYGYTF.